Shown below are 2 T cell receptor beta chains from a single sample sequenced in a study of blood T cell repertoires in COVID-19. Sequencing was performed with immunoSEQ multiplex PCR; in TCRdb, only in-frame clones are kept and a portion is missing. The sample holds under 500,000 clones, more than 85% seen once. The material sequenced was peripheral blood. These receptors were taken from a woman aged 25 to 39 with acute or convalescent COVID-19.

The J gene is TRBJ1-2, the V gene TRBV19; 7 bases fit TRBD1. There are 14 residues in the CDR3. The J segment lost 6 bases and the V segment lost 3 bases, leaving 7 bases of the junction unmatched. Germline assignment: CDR1 LNHDA and CDR2 SQIVND (reference sequence). CDR3 sequence: CASSMPGGEDGYTF. The CDR3 coding sequence is TGTGCCAGTAGTATGCCAGGGGGAGAAGATGGCTACACCTTC.

The chain links TRBV28 to TRBJ2-1; TRBD2 matches at 11 bases. Germline CDR1 and CDR2: MDHEN and SYDVKM. The CDR3 length is 17 residues. Trimming cost V 7 bases and J 4 bases; bases outside gene matches: 12. Here the CDR3 reads CASTQSSGGPGYNEQFF. The CDR3 bases are TGTGCCAGCACCCAATCTAGCGGGGGGCCCGGATACAATGAGCAGTTCTTC.